This is a list of T cell receptor beta chains from one sample in a study of blood T cell repertoires in COVID-19. The protocol was immunoSEQ multiplex PCR, while the TCRdb copy is restricted to in-frame clones and leaves out a portion. The top ten clones hold almost 3% of a sample with 330,000 or so clones, roughly 84% of them seen once. Sample: PBMCs or T cells enriched from blood (not recorded which). Receptors were obtained from a woman younger than 45 who had recovered from COVID-19. CDR3s include the opening cysteine and the closing phenylalanine or tryptophan. Fields, in order: D gene, J gene, V gene, clone size, CDR3 length, CDR3 DNA, CDR3 protein. The D gene is left open where the match is weak. Expanded clones are given a class, and other clones once, few, many or no size at all.

.	TRBJ1-3	TRBV10-3	.	14	TGTGCCATCTCCACGGCGGGGGTTGGAAACACCATATATTTT	CAISTAGVGNTIYF
TRBD2	TRBJ2-5	TRBV19	.	18	TGTGCCAGTAGTATCCGGGGACTAGCGGGGGGGCCAGCGGAGACCCAGTACTTC	CASSIRGLAGGPAETQYF
.	TRBJ2-3	TRBV11-2	.	15	TGTGCCAGCAGCTTTGGAACAGGGAACACAGATACGCAGTATTTT	CASSFGTGNTDTQYF
TRBD1	TRBJ1-2	TRBV19	once	15	TGTGCCAGTAGTCCCACCCCGACAGGGAACTATGGCTACACCTTC	CASSPTPTGNYGYTF
TRBD1	TRBJ1-2	TRBV5-3	.	14	TGTGCCAGAAGCGACCGCAGGGGGCCCTATGGCTACACCTTC	CARSDRRGPYGYTF
TRBD1	TRBJ1-1	TRBV30	once	18	TGTGCCTGGCACCCCCCCCACAGGGGGGTGTCGAGGAACACTGAAGCTTTCTTT	CAWHPPHRGVSRNTEAFF
TRBD1	TRBJ1-5	TRBV19	.	16	TGTGCCAGTAGTCCGGACAGGGCTTATTCGGATCAGCCCCAGCATTTT	CASSPDRAYSDQPQHF
TRBD1	TRBJ1-1	TRBV28	.	14	TGTGCCAGCAGCCTGGGGACAGGGGTGACTGAAGCTTTCTTT	CASSLGTGVTEAFF
.	TRBJ1-2	TRBV28	few	14	TGTGCCAGCAGTTTATTATCAGCTAACTATGGCTACACCTTC	CASSLLSANYGYTF
.	TRBJ2-7	TRBV4-1	.	16	TGCGCCAGCAGTCCCGTGGGGGGGCTCAGCTCCTACGAGCAGTACTTC	CASSPVGGLSSYEQYF
.	TRBJ2-2	TRBV6-5	.	14	TGTGCCAGCCGGGACTCTACGAACACCGGGGAGCTGTTTTTT	CASRDSTNTGELFF
TRBD2	TRBJ2-1	TRBV4-1	.	17	TGCGCCAGCAGCCAAGGCGCGCTAGCGGGGGGGCTCAATGAGCAGTTCTTC	CASSQGALAGGLNEQFF
.	TRBJ2-1	TRBV5-1	.	16	TGCGCCAGCAGCTCGGTGGACTCTCCCCCCTACAATGAGCAGTTCTTC	CASSSVDSPPYNEQFF
TRBD1	TRBJ2-4	TRBV5-4	.	17	TGTGCCAGCAGCTTGGAGCAGGGGGCGATCGCCAAAAACATTCAGTACTTC	CASSLEQGAIAKNIQYF
.	TRBJ2-2	TRBV28	.	21	TGTGCCAGCAGTTTAAGGGGAGGGACACCCCTTTGGGTCCCCGCGGCCGGGGAGCTGTTTTTT	CASSLRGGTPLWVPAAGELFF
TRBD1	TRBJ1-5	TRBV27	.	15	TGTGCCAGCAGTTTCGGGACAGCACCCAATCAGCCCCAGCATTTT	CASSFGTAPNQPQHF
.	TRBJ1-2	TRBV5-1	.	14	TGCGCCAGCAGCTACGGACAGCCTAACTATGGCTACACCTTC	CASSYGQPNYGYTF
TRBD2	TRBJ2-2	TRBV3-1/TRBV3-2	.	17	TGTGCCAGCAGCCAACCGTTGACTAGCGATAACACCGGGGAGCTGTTTTTT	CASSQPLTSDNTGELFF
TRBD1	TRBJ2-7	TRBV15	.	17	TGTGCCACCAGCAGAGATTGGGGGACAGGGAGCTCCTACGAGCAGTACTTC	CATSRDWGTGSSYEQYF
.	TRBJ1-2	TRBV27	.	13	TGTGCCAGCAGTTTTACCCAGGGGTATGGCTACACCTTC	CASSFTQGYGYTF
TRBD1	TRBJ1-3	TRBV5-5	.	16	TGTGCCAGCAGCCACGGACAGGGGGCCTCTGGAAACACCATATATTTT	CASSHGQGASGNTIYF
TRBD2	TRBJ2-2	TRBV3-1/TRBV3-2	.	17	TGTGCCAGCAGCCCGATACCAAGGGCGGGAGGGCCCGGGGAGCTGTTTTTT	CASSPIPRAGGPGELFF
.	TRBJ1-2	TRBV4-2	.	13	TGTGCCAGCAGCCAAGATCGGAGGGATGGCTACACCTTC	CASSQDRRDGYTF
TRBD2	TRBJ2-2	TRBV4-2	.	18	TGTGCCAGCAGCCAACAGCCCCGAATAGCGGGGGGGACCGGGGAGCTGTTTTTT	CASSQQPRIAGGTGELFF
TRBD2	TRBJ2-1	TRBV19	few	15	TGTGCCAGTAGTATTAGCGGGGACCTATACAATGAGCAGTTCTTC	CASSISGDLYNEQFF
TRBD1	TRBJ2-5	TRBV6-7	.	16	TGTGCCAGCAGTTTGACAGGGGGCGATCCCCAAGAGACCCAGTACTTC	CASSLTGGDPQETQYF
TRBD1	TRBJ1-1	TRBV11-3	.	17	TGTGCCAGCAGCTCCGGGACAGGGGGCGCGGTGAACACTGAAGCTTTCTTT	CASSSGTGGAVNTEAFF
TRBD2	TRBJ2-1	TRBV7-8	.	15	TGTGCCAGCAGCGTTACTTTAGCGGGAGTCGATGAGCAGTTCTTC	CASSVTLAGVDEQFF
TRBD2	TRBJ2-3	TRBV6-5	.	14	TGTGCCACCAAGACTAGCGGGATCACAGATACGCAGTATTTT	CATKTSGITDTQYF
TRBD1	TRBJ2-3	TRBV5-8	.	16	TGTGCCAGCAGCGGGGGACAGATGGCCAGGGCAGATACGCAGTATTTT	CASSGGQMARADTQYF
TRBD1	TRBJ1-5	TRBV27	.	16	TGTGCCAGCAGTTTGCTAGGACAGGAAGGGGCTCAGCCCCAGCATTTT	CASSLLGQEGAQPQHF
.	TRBJ1-5	TRBV10-3	.	12	TGTGCCGTCGCAGAGGGAAGTCAGCCCCAGCATTTT	CAVAEGSQPQHF
.	TRBJ2-2	TRBV18	.	13	TGTGCCAGCTCACCTAGGAACACCGGGGAGCTGTTTTTT	CASSPRNTGELFF
TRBD1	TRBJ1-6	TRBV4-2	.	16	TGTGCCAGCAGCATAACCTCCGGGACAGGGCGTTCACCCCTCCACTTT	CASSITSGTGRSPLHF
TRBD1	TRBJ1-4	TRBV11-2	few	15	TGTGCCAGCAGCTTTCGGACAGGTCGGCTGAAAAAACTGTTTTTT	CASSFRTGRLKKLFF
.	TRBJ2-1	TRBV7-2	once	15	TGTGCCAGCAGCCACCAAACAGGGTATGGCAATGAGCAGTTCTTC	CASSHQTGYGNEQFF
.	TRBJ1-1	TRBV6-5	.	12	TGTGCCAGCACGGGGGGAGACACTGAAGCTTTCTTT	CASTGGDTEAFF
.	TRBJ1-1	TRBV27	.	14	TGTGCCAGCAGTAAACAGACCATGAACACTGAAGCTTTCTTT	CASSKQTMNTEAFF
TRBD1	TRBJ1-6	TRBV6-5	.	14	TGTGCCAGCAAACAAACAGGGGTGAATTCACCCCTCCACTTT	CASKQTGVNSPLHF
.	TRBJ2-1	TRBV12-3/TRBV12-4	.	13	TGTGCCAGCAGTTCTCTAGAATACAATGAGCAGTTCTTC	CASSSLEYNEQFF
.	TRBJ2-1	TRBV18	.	13	TGTGCCAGCTCACCACAAAACGGGGGTGAGCAGTTCTTC	CASSPQNGGEQFF
TRBD1	TRBJ1-3	TRBV30	.	16	TGTGCCTGTACCCCCCTGGACAGGATGACTGGAAACACCATATATTTT	CACTPLDRMTGNTIYF
TRBD2	TRBJ2-2	TRBV9	.	17	TGTGCCAGCAGCGTAGACCTAGCGGGGAGCGGGTATGGGGAGCTGTTTTTT	CASSVDLAGSGYGELFF
.	TRBJ1-4	TRBV9	.	14	TGTGCCAGCAGCTCCGGGACATCGGGTGAAAAACTGTTTTTT	CASSSGTSGEKLFF
.	TRBJ1-4	TRBV4-1	.	16	TGCGCCAGCAGCCAAGAGTCGGGCAGGGATAATGAAAAACTGTTTTTT	CASSQESGRDNEKLFF
TRBD2	TRBJ2-3	TRBV5-1	.	16	TGCGCCAGCAGCTTGCGAGCTAGCGGGGGTAGAGATACGCAGTATTTT	CASSLRASGGRDTQYF
TRBD2	TRBJ2-3	TRBV2	.	16	TGTGCCAGCAGTGAAGGACTAGCGGGGAGCACAGATACGCAGTATTTT	CASSEGLAGSTDTQYF
.	TRBJ2-7	TRBV27	.	10	TGTGCCAGCCCCCCCGACGAGCAGTACTTC	CASPPDEQYF
.	TRBJ2-7	TRBV11-2	.	14	TGTGCCAGCAGCGGGAGGACAGGTTCCCACGAGCAGTACTTC	CASSGRTGSHEQYF
.	TRBJ2-4	TRBV28	.	15	TGTGCCAGCAGTTTTTTAGGCCAGGCAAAAAACATTCAGTACTTC	CASSFLGQAKNIQYF